The 28 T cell receptor beta chains in this list originate from one sample, sequenced in a study of T-cell memory formation after mild COVID-19. TCRdb re-called the 5' RACE reads with MiXCR, one entry per CDR3 protein. Among nearly 110,000 distinct CDR3 sequences, roughly an eighth were seen once, and the ten largest hold roughly 27%. The sample comprised PBMCs or a T cell subset sorted from them (not recorded which). The receptor source for this set is an adult woman who had mild COVID-19 (a few samples of this study predate the infection). Cell type and time point are not known.

This clonotype was seen a handful of times. The gene calls are TRBV12-3 or TRBV12-4 and TRBJ2-5; 10 bases align to TRBD1. J lost 5 bases, V lost 3 bases, and 6 bases had no gene match. The CDR3 length is 15 residues. The CDR3 loop is CASSLGTGVSETQYF. The CDR3 DNA reads TGTGCCAGCAGTTTGGGGACAGGGGTCTCGGAGACCCAGTACTTC.

The gene calls are TRBV12-3 or TRBV12-4 and TRBJ1-1, with a possible D match to TRBD1 (5 bases). V was shortened by 5 bases and J by 7 bases, with 8 bases between the two germline ends. The CDR3 sequence is 11 residues long. In nucleotides, the CDR3 is TGTGCCAGCAGTCCGCAGGGTGAAGCTTTCTTT. Its translation: CASSPQGEAFF.

The chain recombines TRBV4-2 with TRBJ2-1; 13 bases map to TRBD2. The CDR3 spans 21 residues. Germline V gives CDR1 LGHNA, CDR2 YNFKEQ. The trim removed 1 base at V and 9 bases at J, leaving 21 bases unmatched. The CDR3 nucleotides are TGTGCCAGCAGCCAAGTTCTGAGTTCGGGACTAGCGGGGACCAGGGGCGGTGAGCAGTTCTTC. Translation: CASSQVLSSGLAGTRGGEQFF.

CDR3 in DNA: TGTGCCAGCAGCTCCCGACTAGCGGGAGCCTCAGATACGCAGTATTTT. It encodes CASSSRLAGASDTQYF. The chain joins TRBV13 to TRBJ2-3; 12 nucleotides match TRBD2. Germline trimming cut 4 bases from V and 4 bases from J; bases unmatched to any gene: 6. The CDR3 contains 16 residues. Per the germline V gene, CDR1 is PRHDT and CDR2 is FYEKMQ (reference sequence).

This clonotype was found many times. V usage is TRBV12-3 or TRBV12-4 and J usage is TRBJ2-5; D is ambiguous. The V and J ends lost 0 bases and 2 bases respectively, with 10 bases between them. The CDR3 contains 15 residues. The CDR3 spells CASSLAPSIQETQYF. The DNA of the CDR3 is TGTGCCAGCAGTTTAGCTCCCAGCATTCAAGAGACCCAGTACTTC.

This chain's CDR3 is CASSSGLAGEPYEQYF. CDR3 nucleotides: TGTGCCAGCAGCTCGGGACTAGCGGGAGAACCCTACGAGCAGTACTTC. V usage is TRBV13 and J usage is TRBJ2-7, with 14 bases identical to TRBD2. Per the germline V gene, CDR1 is PRHDT and CDR2 is FYEKMQ (reference sequence). The CDR3 contains 16 residues. Germline trimming cut 4 bases from V and 2 bases from J; bases unmatched to any gene: 4.

This clonotype came up a few times. V and J are TRBV7-9 and TRBJ2-7; TRBD2 aligns across 9 bases. CDR1 SEHNR and CDR2 FQNEAQ come from the germline V gene (reference sequence). V trimming: 1 base; J trimming: 1 base; junction bases outside the gene matches: 8. The CDR3 sequence is 17 residues long. The CDR3 loop reads CASSLVQASGMSYEQYF. Here the CDR3 DNA reads TGTGCCAGCAGCTTAGTCCAGGCTAGCGGGATGTCCTACGAGCAGTACTTC.

The chain is built from TRBV27 and TRBJ1-5; 7 bases are a match to TRBD1. J lost 6 bases, V lost 5 bases, and 7 bases had no gene match. In germline, CDR1 is MNHEY, CDR2 SMNVEV (reference sequence). The CDR3 contains 14 residues. The CDR3 DNA reads as TGTGCCAGCAGTACGACAGGGAAGATTCAGCCCCAGCATTTT. Its protein product is CASSTTGKIQPQHF.

This clonotype was detected only a few times. The chain is built from TRBV29-1 and TRBJ2-1; 10 nucleotides match TRBD1. Germline V lookup: CDR1 SQVTM, CDR2 ANQGSEA. The V segment lost 2 bases and the J segment 1 base; nucleotides outside the gene matches: 2. CDR3 size: 15 residues. CDR3 DNA: TGCAGCGTTGAACCGGGACAGGGGTCCTACAATGAGCAGTTCTTC. It encodes CSVEPGQGSYNEQFF.

The chain uses TRBV7-6 and TRBJ2-7, with TRBD2 matching over 10 bases. V lost 2 bases to trimming and J lost 4 bases; unmatched junction nucleotides: 5. CDR1 is SGHVS and CDR2 is FNYEAQ in the germline V gene. The CDR3 has 15 amino acids. CDR3 bases: TGTGCCAGCAGCTTAACCCTAGCGGGGGAGTACGAGCAGTACTTC. Its protein product is CASSLTLAGEYEQYF.

This clonotype was seen a few times. This chain connects TRBV12-3 or TRBV12-4 to TRBJ2-7, with 9 bases lining up with TRBD2. The CDR3 spans 16 residues. Trimming cost V 2 bases and J 2 bases; bases outside gene matches: 7. Written as DNA, the CDR3 is TGTGCCAGCAGTTTAAAGAGGCGGGAGGGGCCCTACGAGCAGTACTTC. Encoded protein: CASSLKRREGPYEQYF.

This clonotype was recorded a few times. The rearrangement links TRBV20-1 to TRBJ2-5; unclear D gene. The CDR3 covers 14 residues. The V gene lost 1 base and the J gene lost 4 bases, with 13 bases spanning the gap. CDR1 is DFQATT and CDR2 is SNEGSKA in the germline V gene (reference sequence). The CDR3 sequence is CSARGQLHGETQYF. CDR3 DNA sequence: TGCAGTGCTAGAGGACAATTGCATGGAGAGACCCAGTACTTC.

This clonotype showed up many times. The genes are TRBV7-9 and TRBJ2-2; 14 nucleotides line up with TRBD2. J lost 1 base, V lost 6 bases, and 7 bases had no gene match. Germline values: CDR1 SEHNR, CDR2 FQNEAQ (reference sequence). This CDR3 is 18 amino acids long. DNA for the CDR3: TGTGCCAGCAGATACCCCGGGACTAGCGGGAGGAACACCGGGGAGCTGTTTTTT. Its protein is CASRYPGTSGRNTGELFF.

The chain uses TRBV12-3 or TRBV12-4 and TRBJ2-1, with D perhaps matching TRBD1 or TRBD2 (5 bases each). The CDR3 contains 14 residues. V lost 10 bases to trimming and J lost 5 bases, with 18 bases between them. CDR3 DNA: TGTGCCACCAAGACTAAAGGGGAAAACAATGAGCAGTTCTTC. Its translation is CATKTKGENNEQFF.

The sample holds many counts of this clonotype. The chain couples TRBV6-2 or TRBV6-3 to TRBJ2-3, with 8 nucleotides matching TRBD2. Germline-derived CDR1 and CDR2 are MNHEY and SVGEGT. Trimming took 6 bases from V and 4 from J; bases not matched to a gene: 6. The CDR3 sequence is 14 residues long. CDR3 nucleotide sequence: TGTGCCAGCAGACACACTAGCGGATCAGATACGCAGTATTTT. Protein product: CASRHTSGSDTQYF.

The gene calls are TRBV20-1 and TRBJ2-1; 7 bases align to TRBD1. V was pared by 6 bases and J by 2 bases, with 4 bases of the junction left unmatched. This CDR3 has 13 residues. Germline values: CDR1 DFQATT, CDR2 SNEGSKA (reference sequence). Written as DNA, the CDR3 is TGCAGTGCCGACAGGGCTGCCTACAATGAGCAGTTCTTC. Its protein is CSADRAAYNEQFF.

The chain joins TRBV24-1 to TRBJ2-1; 12 nucleotides align to TRBD2. Germline lookup yields CDR1 KGHDR and CDR2 SFDVKD. CDR3 size: 17 residues. The J segment lost 7 bases and the V segment lost 4 bases, leaving 10 bases of the junction unmatched. Here the CDR3 DNA reads TGTGCCACCAGTGACTTTCGCCATCTAGCGGGAGGGAATGAGCAGTTCTTC. Encoded protein: CATSDFRHLAGGNEQFF.

The chain joins TRBV5-4 to TRBJ1-5, with D unresolved. V was cut by 0 bases and J by 4 bases, with 5 bases left in between. The CDR3 consists of 13 residues. The germline gives CDR1 SGHNT, CDR2 YYREEE (reference sequence). The CDR3 reads CASSLEVNQPQHF. The CDR3 DNA is TGTGCCAGCAGCTTGGAAGTTAATCAGCCCCAGCATTTT.

The table lists this clonotype with a few counts. This chain connects TRBV5-6 to TRBJ1-2; 7 positions agree with TRBD1. This CDR3 spans 16 amino acids. J was trimmed by 1 base and V by 3 bases; bases with no gene match: 9. Per the germline V gene, CDR1 is SGHDT and CDR2 is YYEEEE. CDR3 amino acids: CASSSGGTEYNYGYTF. In nucleotides, the CDR3 is TGTGCCAGCAGCTCTGGGGGGACAGAGTATAACTATGGCTACACCTTC.

This clonotype occurred many times. The V call is TRBV29-1, the J call TRBJ2-3; TRBD2 might be the D (6 bases). This CDR3 region has 14 residues. Germline CDR1 and CDR2: SQVTM and ANQGSEA. V dropped 1 base and J dropped 2 bases, with 10 bases sitting between them. The CDR3 DNA reads TGCAGCGTTGAAGCTCGGCGGGACACAGATACGCAGTATTTT. It encodes CSVEARRDTDTQYF.

Only a few counts were recorded for this clonotype. This chain connects TRBV9 to TRBJ2-3, with 11 bases identical to TRBD2. V shed 3 bases, J shed 0 bases, and the junction held 6 bases outside the gene matches. The CDR3 totals 17 residues. Germline CDR1 and CDR2: SGDLS and YYNGEE. The CDR3 DNA follows: TGTGCCAGCAGCGCGGCTAGCGGGGGGACTAGCACAGATACGCAGTATTTT. Translated, it gives CASSAASGGTSTDTQYF.

The V and J genes are TRBV7-6 and TRBJ2-6; no firm D call. CDR1 SGHVS and CDR2 FNYEAQ come from the germline V gene. The CDR3 runs to 15 residues. V was shortened by 1 base and J by 0 bases, with 4 bases between the two germline ends. The CDR3 sequence: CASSLGSSGANVLTF. The DNA for the CDR3 is TGTGCCAGCAGCTTAGGAAGCTCTGGGGCCAACGTCCTGACTTTC.

This clonotype occurred a few times. V gene TRBV7-2 combines with J gene TRBJ2-1; the D call may be TRBD1 or TRBD2 (5 bases each). V was clipped by 3 bases and J by 10 bases, with 22 bases between them. Looked up from germline, CDR1 is SGHTA and CDR2 is FQGNSA. There are 16 residues in the CDR3. CDR3 loop: CASSFGTYLRGEEQFF. The DNA of the CDR3 is TGTGCCAGCAGCTTTGGTACCTATTTGAGAGGGGAAGAGCAGTTCTTC.

There are a few counts of this clonotype. The genes are TRBV7-3 and TRBJ2-1; D possibly corresponds to TRBD2 (7 bases). This CDR3 contains 16 residues. The germline V and J ends were trimmed by 4 bases and 9 bases, with 22 bases remaining between them. Germline-derived CDR1 and CDR2 are SGHTA and FQGTGA. CDR3 in amino acids: CASSSPFRGRGSEQFF. CDR3 coding DNA: TGTGCCAGCAGCTCCCCATTCCGTGGGAGGGGGTCTGAGCAGTTCTTC.

The table lists this clonotype with many counts. V gene TRBV29-1 combines with J gene TRBJ2-3; D uncertain. CDR3 size: 11 residues. The V gene's germline CDR1 is SQVTM and CDR2 ANQGSEA. V dropped 3 bases and J dropped 2 bases, with 3 bases sitting between them. The CDR3 reads CSVEITDTQYF. CDR3 nucleotide sequence: TGCAGCGTTGAGATCACAGATACGCAGTATTTT.

The chain carries TRBV20-1 and TRBJ2-7; tentative D call: TRBD2 (5 bases). CDR1 is DFQATT and CDR2 is SNEGSKA in the germline V gene (reference sequence). V lost 5 bases and J 6 bases, leaving 17 bases between the germline ends. The CDR3 extends over 13 amino acids. The CDR3 DNA reads as TGCAGTGCTCGGGGAACCACTCTATTCGAGCAGTACTTC. Protein: CSARGTTLFEQYF.

In this sample, this clonotype turned up a few times. The rearrangement uses TRBV6-6 and TRBJ1-1; D gene uncertain. V lost 6 bases and J 0 bases, leaving 8 bases between the germline ends. CDR3 size: 13 residues. Germline values: CDR1 MNHNY, CDR2 SVGAGI (reference sequence). This chain's CDR3 is CASSSNMNTEAFF. CDR3 DNA: TGTGCCAGCAGCTCCAATATGAACACTGAAGCTTTCTTT.

This chain uses TRBV4-1 with TRBJ1-5; D gene uncertain. This CDR3 comprises 18 residues. Germline V gives CDR1 MGHRA, CDR2 YSYEKL. Deletions cut 1 base from V and 3 bases from J, with 19 bases between. The CDR3 spells CASSQAPTGRADNQPQHF. In nucleotides, the CDR3 is TGCGCCAGCAGCCAAGCTCCGACTGGACGAGCCGACAATCAGCCCCAGCATTTT.